Presented here are 25 T cell receptor beta chains from one specimen sequenced in a study of blood T cell repertoires in COVID-19. Only in-frame clones appear in the TCRdb table, and some are missing; sequencing was by immunoSEQ multiplex PCR. This sample has under 300,000 clones, with 85% to 90% found just once. Source material: peripheral blood. The receptor set was obtained from a woman aged 40 to 55 with acute or convalescent COVID-19.

This clone was observed once. CDR3 region: CASSLAGAAEAFF. The CDR3 bases are TGTGCCAGCAGCTTGGCCGGCGCGGCTGAAGCTTTCTTT. This chain joins TRBV5-8 and TRBJ1-1; D remains ambiguous. V was cut by 0 bases and J by 6 bases, with 9 bases left in between. The V gene's germline CDR1 is SGHTS and CDR2 YDEGEE. The CDR3 runs 13 residues.

The chain is built from TRBV6-1 and TRBJ1-3, with a weak D call TRBD1 (6 bases). Germline V CDR1 and CDR2: MNHNS, SASEGT. V lost 6 bases to trimming and J lost 3 bases, with 9 bases between them. The CDR3 is 13 residues long. This chain's CDR3 is CASRSRGGNTIYF. The CDR3 DNA reads as TGTGCCAGCAGGTCCAGGGGTGGAAACACCATATATTTT.

V is TRBV11-2 and J is TRBJ1-1; no definite D call. V dropped 1 base and J dropped 1 base, with 7 bases sitting between them. CDR3 length: 14 residues. Looked up from germline, CDR1 is SGHAT and CDR2 is FQNNGV. CDR3 nucleotides: TGTGCCAGCAGCTTAGTTGCAGGGAACACTGAAGCTTTCTTT. Its protein product is CASSLVAGNTEAFF.

This chain connects TRBV5-6 to TRBJ1-3; 9 bases are shared with TRBD1. The CDR3 loop spans 14 amino acids. CDR1 is SGHDT and CDR2 is YYEEEE in the germline V gene. The V segment lost 4 bases and the J segment 5 bases; nucleotides outside the gene matches: 4. The CDR3 is CASSVDRGRNTIYF. The CDR3 bases are TGTGCCAGCAGCGTGGACAGGGGACGAAACACCATATATTTT.

The chain couples TRBV12-3 or TRBV12-4 to TRBJ1-2; D possibly corresponds to TRBD1 (6 bases). V gave up 0 bases and J gave up 4 bases, with 6 bases separating them. This CDR3 has 13 residues. CDR3 in DNA: TGTGCCAGCAGTTTAGCAGGGGGCTATGGCTACACCTTC. Translated, it gives CASSLAGGYGYTF.

This chain links TRBV29-1 with TRBJ1-2; D gene uncertain. The germline V gene encodes CDR1 SQVTM and CDR2 ANQGSEA. V was cut by 4 bases and J by 5 bases, with 11 bases left in between. The CDR3 has 12 amino acids. The CDR3 coding sequence is TGCAGCGTTGTAGCCACCAGATATGGCTACACCTTC. Protein: CSVVATRYGYTF.

This clone appeared once. The chain couples TRBV5-1 to TRBJ2-2; the D gene is possibly TRBD2 (6 bases). V was clipped by 4 bases and J by 1 base, with 14 bases between them. The CDR3 has 16 amino acids. The V gene's germline CDR1 is SGHRS and CDR2 YFSETQ. CDR3 sequence: CASSILWGENTGELFF. CDR3 DNA: TGCGCCAGCAGCATACTTTGGGGGGAGAACACCGGGGAGCTGTTTTTT.

This clone was seen just once. This sequence joins TRBV2 and TRBJ2-1; 13 bases map to TRBD2. The CDR3 spans 14 residues. CDR1 is SNHLY and CDR2 is FYNNEI in the germline V gene. Trimming cost V 6 bases and J 7 bases; bases outside gene matches: 3. CDR3 DNA: TGTGCCAGCAGAACGGGACTAGCGGGGAATGAGCAGTTCTTC. It yields the protein CASRTGLAGNEQFF.

The chain uses TRBV7-8 and TRBJ1-2, with 10 nucleotides matching TRBD1. Trimming cost V 5 bases and J 5 bases; bases outside gene matches: 17. The length of the CDR3 is 18 residues. Germline lookup yields CDR1 SGHVS and CDR2 FQNEAQ. Written as DNA, the CDR3 is TGTGCCAGCAGCCCAGGGGGGACAGGGGCCCGACCCCCATATGGCTACACCTTC. The encoded protein is CASSPGGTGARPPYGYTF.

The genes are TRBV19 and TRBJ1-1, with 10 bases matching TRBD1. The junction had 14 bases not matched to a gene; V was cut back by 3 bases and J by 4 bases. This CDR3 region has 18 residues. Germline lookup yields CDR1 LNHDA and CDR2 SQIVND (reference sequence). DNA for the CDR3: TGTGCCAGTAGTATCAACCCAGACAGGGGGCGAGGTAGCACTGAAGCTTTCTTT. Its translation is CASSINPDRGRGSTEAFF.

The chain has TRBV19 and TRBJ1-4; 8 nucleotides agree with TRBD1. V lost 5 bases and J lost 6; bases outside the gene matches: 8. There are 15 residues in the CDR3. CDR1 and CDR2 from the germline V gene are LNHDA and SQIVND (reference sequence). CDR3 sequence (DNA): TGTGCCAGTAGTCTGTACAGGGGACAGGATGAAAAACTGTTTTTT. Translating it yields CASSLYRGQDEKLFF.

The rearrangement uses TRBV4-1 and TRBJ1-1, with TRBD1 as a possible D gene (6 bases). The CDR3 loop spans 16 amino acids. CDR1 is MGHRA, CDR2 YSYEKL, per germline. V shed 0 bases and J shed 1 base, with 12 bases lying between them. This CDR3 reads CASSQDSGRGNTEAFF. The CDR3 DNA sequence: TGCGCCAGCAGCCAAGATTCTGGCAGGGGGAACACTGAAGCTTTCTTT.

V is TRBV28 and J is TRBJ1-2; 9 bases match TRBD1. The CDR3 is 15 residues long. The germline V gene encodes CDR1 MDHEN and CDR2 SYDVKM. The J segment lost 7 bases and the V segment lost 6 bases, leaving 12 bases of the junction unmatched. The CDR3 region has the DNA TGTGCCAGCAGGGAGACCGGGACAGGGCGAGTTGGCTACACCTTC. Amino acid sequence: CASRETGTGRVGYTF.

The rearrangement uses TRBV3-1 (or the pseudogene TRBV3-2) and TRBJ2-7, with D perhaps TRBD1 (5 bases). The germline V and J ends were trimmed by 1 base and 6 bases, with 10 bases remaining between them. The CDR3 covers 13 residues. The V gene's germline CDR1 is LGHDT and CDR2 YNNKEL (reference sequence). DNA for the CDR3: TGTGCCAGCAGCCAAGCGCGGCAGGGCGAGCAGTACGTC. This translates into CASSQARQGEQYV.

The chain combines TRBV5-4 with TRBJ1-6; 7 nucleotides agree with TRBD1. The CDR3 has 12 amino acids. CDR1 and CDR2 (germline): SGHNT, YYREEE (reference sequence). V lost 9 bases, J lost 8 bases, and 5 bases stayed unmatched. CDR3 sequence (DNA): TGTGCCACCAAAACAGGGGATTCACCCCTCCACTTT. Translation: CATKTGDSPLHF.

The chain recombines TRBV27 with TRBJ1-2, with 10 bases fitting TRBD1. With 6 bases clipped from V and 2 bases from J, the junction kept 6 bases outside the gene matches. The length of the CDR3 is 15 residues. Germline assignment: CDR1 MNHEY and CDR2 SMNVEV (reference sequence). DNA for the CDR3: TGTGCCAGCAGGAACCCGGGACAGGGGAACTATGGCTACACCTTC. Residues: CASRNPGQGNYGYTF.

The chain couples TRBV27 to TRBJ1-1; D perhaps matches TRBD1 (5 bases). There are 17 residues in the CDR3. Germline V gene lookup returns CDR1 MNHEY and CDR2 SMNVEV (reference sequence). The V and J ends lost 2 bases and 2 bases respectively, with 18 bases between them. The CDR3 DNA is TGTGCCAGCAGTTTAGACCCCCCTGGGGCTTTTAACACTGAAGCTTTCTTT. It specifies CASSLDPPGAFNTEAFF.

This rearrangement joins TRBV6-5 to TRBJ1-2; tentative D call: TRBD1 (5 bases). The CDR3 totals 13 residues. The germline CDR1 and CDR2 sequences are MNHEY and SVGAGI. V was cut by 2 bases and J by 8 bases, with 12 bases left in between. The CDR3 reads CASSYMGLGGYTF. CDR3 in DNA: TGTGCCAGCAGTTACATGGGGCTGGGCGGCTACACCTTC.

This chain uses TRBV7-7 with TRBJ2-1, with 10 bases fitting TRBD2. The CDR3 runs to 22 residues. Trimming cost V 4 bases and J 6 bases; bases outside gene matches: 27. From germline, CDR1 is SSHAT and CDR2 FNYEAQ (reference sequence). CDR3: CASSSIDSPTAGERGGSNEQFF. CDR3 DNA: TGTGCCAGCAGCTCGATAGACTCCCCGACAGCTGGTGAGCGGGGGGGAAGCAATGAGCAGTTCTTC. Supplemented by reference TRBV7-7 and TRBJ2-1, the full variable domain reads GAGVSQSPRYKVTKRGQDVTLRCDPISSHATLYWYQQALGQGPEFLTYFNYEAQPDKSGLPSDRFSAERPEGSISTLTIQRTEQRDSAMYRCASSSIDSPTAGERGGSNEQFFGPGTRLTVL.

This chain links TRBV7-3 with TRBJ2-1, with TRBD2 as a possible D gene (5 bases). The CDR3 is made up of 13 amino acids. Deletions cut 7 bases from V and 10 bases from J, with 17 bases between. Germline CDR1 and CDR2: SGHTA and FQGTGA. DNA of the CDR3: TGTGCCAGCACCCGGACGGCCGGCGGGGAGCAGTTCTTC. Translated, it gives CASTRTAGGEQFF. Combining the CDR3 with reference TRBV7-3 and TRBJ2-1 gives the whole variable domain GAGVSQTPSNKVTEKGKYVELRCDPISGHTALYWYRQSLGQGPEFLIYFQGTGAADDSGLPNDRFFAVRPEGSVSTLKIQRTERGDSAVYLCASTRTAGGEQFFGPGTRLTVL.

The V call is TRBV7-3, the J call TRBJ1-2; 9 nucleotides agree with TRBD1. Per germline, CDR1 SGHTA and CDR2 FQGTGA. With V trimmed by 6 bases and J by 4 bases, 6 bases remained unmatched. There are 14 residues in the CDR3. CDR3 nucleotides: TGTGCCAGCAGTCGGACAGGGGAAGGCTATGGCTACACCTTC. This gives the protein CASSRTGEGYGYTF.

The chain combines TRBV3-1 (or the pseudogene TRBV3-2) with TRBJ2-3; 13 nucleotides align to TRBD2. Per germline, CDR1 LGHDT and CDR2 YNNKEL (reference sequence). V was pared by 4 bases and J by 5 bases, with 12 bases of the junction left unmatched. This CDR3 comprises 18 residues. In DNA, the CDR3 is TGTGCCAGCAGCCGAGGCTTACTAGCGGGGGGGCCGGGAGATACGCAGTATTTT. Encoded protein: CASSRGLLAGGPGDTQYF.

This chain connects TRBV2 to TRBJ2-3, with D possibly being TRBD1 (6 bases). The CDR3 runs 12 residues. The ends were cut back, 7 bases at V and 2 bases at J, with 7 bases in the middle. Germline V gene lookup returns CDR1 SNHLY and CDR2 FYNNEI. CDR3 residues: CASKGDTDTQYF. As DNA, the CDR3 is TGTGCCAGCAAGGGGGACACAGATACGCAGTATTTT.

The chain recombines TRBV18 with TRBJ1-1; D may be TRBD1 (5 bases). The V gene lost 1 base and the J gene lost 5 bases, with 17 bases spanning the gap. Germline CDR1 and CDR2: KGHSH and LQKENI. This CDR3 spans 16 amino acids. The CDR3 DNA sequence: TGTGCCAGCTCACCACGGGACTTAGGGGCTGGGACTGAAGCTTTCTTT. Translated: CASSPRDLGAGTEAFF.

The chain recombines TRBV9 with TRBJ1-1, with D unclear. The CDR3 has 18 amino acids. CDR1 is SGDLS, CDR2 YYNGEE, per germline. V lost 9 bases and J lost 3, with 30 bases in between. The CDR3 DNA is TGTGCCACTCAAGCGACGGGGAAGGGTTTAGGATGGGACACTGAAGCTTTCTTT. The encoded protein is CATQATGKGLGWDTEAFF. Full variable domain (outside the CDR3, taken from reference TRBV9 and TRBJ1-1): DSGVTQTPKHLITATGQRVTLRCSPRSGDLSVYWYQQSLDQGLQFLIQYYNGEERAKGNILERFSAQQFPDLHSELNLSSLELGDSALYFCATQATGKGLGWDTEAFFGQGTRLTVV.